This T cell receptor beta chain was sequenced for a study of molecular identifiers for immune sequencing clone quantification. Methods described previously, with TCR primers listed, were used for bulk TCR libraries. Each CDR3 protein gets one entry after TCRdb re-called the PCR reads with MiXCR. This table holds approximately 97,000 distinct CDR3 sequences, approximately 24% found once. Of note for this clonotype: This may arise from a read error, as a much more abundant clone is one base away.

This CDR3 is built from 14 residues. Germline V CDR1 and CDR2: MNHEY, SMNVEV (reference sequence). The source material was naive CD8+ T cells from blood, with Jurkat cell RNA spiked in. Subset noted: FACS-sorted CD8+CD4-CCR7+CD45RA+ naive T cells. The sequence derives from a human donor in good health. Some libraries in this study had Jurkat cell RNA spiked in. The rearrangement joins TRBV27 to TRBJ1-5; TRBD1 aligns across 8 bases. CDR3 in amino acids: CASSLQGANRPQHF. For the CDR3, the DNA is TGTGCCAGCAGTTTGCAGGGGGCTAATCGGCCCCAGCATTTT.